This TCR beta chain was recovered during a study of cytomegalovirus exposure and HLA in healthy donors. The study, taken as a whole, reports: Earlier analysis looked at TCR beta V segments, and most were productive about 90% or about 30% of the time. Most of the CMV-associated TCR beta chains (in a later analysis) appeared to be HLA-restricted. V- and J-gene trimming in TCR beta was tied to a missense DCLRE1C variant by an analysis performed later.

CDR1 and CDR2 from the germline V gene are SGDLS and YYNGEE. There are 16 residues in the CDR3. V lost 0 bases, J lost 0 bases, and 9 bases lay in between. Use of 60 Vbeta and 13 Jbeta primers characterized the PCR. Assay: immunoSEQ multiplex PCR; the TCRdb copy retains only in-frame clones and omits some. The profile shows about 150,000 clones, roughly 80% of them singletons. Note on this clone: Its antigen is unidentified.

This TCR derives from a woman aged 40 to 55 in good health and CMV-seropositive. Sequencing was done on a sample of PBMCs. The V gene is TRBV9, the J gene TRBJ2-2; weak D call: TRBD2 (5 bases). The CDR3 sequence: CASSVEGLANTGELFF. The CDR3 DNA follows: TGTGCCAGCAGCGTAGAAGGACTCGCGAACACCGGGGAGCTGTTTTTT.